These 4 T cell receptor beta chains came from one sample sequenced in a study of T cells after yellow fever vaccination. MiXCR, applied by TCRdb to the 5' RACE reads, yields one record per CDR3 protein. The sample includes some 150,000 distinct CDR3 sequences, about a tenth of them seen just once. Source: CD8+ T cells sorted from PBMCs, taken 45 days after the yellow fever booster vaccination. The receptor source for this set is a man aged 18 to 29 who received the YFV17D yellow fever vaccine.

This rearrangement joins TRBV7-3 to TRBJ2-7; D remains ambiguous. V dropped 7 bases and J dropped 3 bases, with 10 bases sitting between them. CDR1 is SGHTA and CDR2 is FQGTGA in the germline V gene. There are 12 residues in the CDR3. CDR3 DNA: TGTGCCAGCACCTTGGGTAGCTACGAGCAGTACTTC. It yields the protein CASTLGSYEQYF. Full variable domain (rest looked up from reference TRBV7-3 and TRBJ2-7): GAGVSQTPSNKVTEKGKYVELRCDPISGHTALYWYRQSLGQGPEFLIYFQGTGAADDSGLPNDRFFAVRPEGSVSTLKIQRTERGDSAVYLCASTLGSYEQYFGPGTRLTVT.

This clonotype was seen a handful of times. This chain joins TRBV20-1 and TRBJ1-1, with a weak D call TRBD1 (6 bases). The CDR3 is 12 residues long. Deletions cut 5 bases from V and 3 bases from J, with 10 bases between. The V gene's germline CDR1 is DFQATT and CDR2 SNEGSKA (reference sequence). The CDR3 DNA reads TGCAGTGCTCCGGACAGCCACACTGAAGCTTTCTTT. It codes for CSAPDSHTEAFF.

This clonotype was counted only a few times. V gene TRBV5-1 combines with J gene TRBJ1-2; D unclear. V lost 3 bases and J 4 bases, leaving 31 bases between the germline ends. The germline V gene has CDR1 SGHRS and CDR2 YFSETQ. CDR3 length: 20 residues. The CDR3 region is CASSWPLVRIGRTALYGYTF. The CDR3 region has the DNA TGCGCCAGCAGCTGGCCTTTGGTACGAATAGGGCGAACAGCACTCTATGGCTACACCTTC. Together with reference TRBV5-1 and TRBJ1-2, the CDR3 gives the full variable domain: KAGVTQTPRYLIKTRGQQVTLSCSPISGHRSVSWYQQTPGQGLQFLFEYFSETQRNKGNFPGRFSGRQFSNSRSEMNVSTLELGDSALYLCASSWPLVRIGRTALYGYTFGSGTRLTVV.

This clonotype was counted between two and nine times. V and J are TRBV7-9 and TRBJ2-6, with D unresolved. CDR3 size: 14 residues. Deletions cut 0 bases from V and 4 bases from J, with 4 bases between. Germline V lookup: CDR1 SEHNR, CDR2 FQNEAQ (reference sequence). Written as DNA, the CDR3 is TGTGCCAGCAGCTTAGCGCTAGGGGCCAACGTCCTGACTTTC. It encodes CASSLALGANVLTF.